The rows below give T cell receptor beta chains drawn from one sample of a study of shared T cell receptors in the human thymus. The data were produced by immunoSEQ multiplex PCR, yet TCRdb's version contains in-frame clones alone and is incomplete. The table has 650,000 to 950,000 clones, 70% to 90% seen once; the top ten hold about 0.0098%. This same sample was also part of a study on human thymus T cells.

Sequencing was done on a sample of thymocytes. The receptors originated from a girl under three years old with a congenital heart defect. The CDR3 runs from the conserved cysteine through the conserved F or W. D genes are given only for firm matches. Only some rows state a clone size, as once, few, many or a class for expanded clones.

v_call,d_call,j_call,clone_size,cdr3_nt,cdr3_aa
TRBV1,.,TRBJ1-4,few,TGCACCAGCAGCCAAGACTCGACCCACAGGGAATGGGAAAAACTGTTTTTT,CTSSQDSTHREWEKLFF
TRBV5-8,.,TRBJ1-2,.,TGTGCCACTATGGACAGTAACTATGGCTACACCTTC,CATMDSNYGYTF
TRBV5-1,.,TRBJ2-2,once,TGCGCCAGCAGCTTGCCTCCCCCGGGGAGCGCGAACACCGGGGAGCTGTTTTTT,CASSLPPPGSANTGELFF
TRBV9,TRBD1,TRBJ1-3,.,TGTGCCAGCAGCCCAATCGGGACAGGGAACACCATATATTTT,CASSPIGTGNTIYF
TRBV10-3,.,TRBJ1-2,.,TGTGCCATCCATGAGGGCCTCTTCTATGGCTACACCTTC,CAIHEGLFYGYTF
TRBV28,TRBD1,TRBJ1-2,.,TGTGCCAGCACCCTCCTGGACAGGCCGAGGAACTATGGCTACACCTTC,CASTLLDRPRNYGYTF
TRBV6-5,.,TRBJ1-3,.,TGTGCCAGCACCCCGGTGTCACCCTCTGGAAACACCATATATTTT,CASTPVSPSGNTIYF
TRBV20-1,.,TRBJ1-1,few,TGCAGTGCTAGGACTGAGACTGAAGCTTTCTTT,CSARTETEAFF
TRBV7-6,.,TRBJ1-1,.,TGTGCCAGCAGCTTGAGGGCGGGGGTGAATGAAGCTTTCTTT,CASSLRAGVNEAFF
TRBV5-4,.,TRBJ1-2,.,TGTGCCAGCAGCCCACTTTGGGAGACCCCCTATGGCTACACCTTC,CASSPLWETPYGYTF
TRBV5-1,TRBD1,TRBJ1-4,.,TGCGCCAGCAGCTTGGCCGGGACAGGGAGATCTACTTCGGAAAAACTGTTTTTT,CASSLAGTGRSTSEKLFF
TRBV12-5,.,TRBJ1-1,few,TGTGCTAGTGGTTTGGCTCCTCCCCCCAGGTCGTCTGAAGCTTTCTTT,CASGLAPPPRSSEAFF
TRBV27,.,TRBJ2-1,.,TGTGCCAGCATCGGGTCCTACAATGAGCAGTTCTTC,CASIGSYNEQFF
TRBV6-5,.,TRBJ1-1,.,TGTGCCAGCAGTTATAAGCAACGGAACACTGAAGCTTTCTTT,CASSYKQRNTEAFF
TRBV5-1,TRBD1,TRBJ1-2,.,TGCGCCAGCAGTTTCACCAGGACAGCCGTCACAGGGGACTATGGCTACACCTTC,CASSFTRTAVTGDYGYTF
TRBV25-1,TRBD1,TRBJ1-4,.,TGTGCCAGCAGTGAAGGGACAGGGGAGCCCCAGGGACGGAAACTGTTTTTT,CASSEGTGEPQGRKLFF
TRBV9,TRBD2,TRBJ2-7,.,TGTGCCAGCAGCATTCGACCTGAGCGGGGGGGATCATACGAGCAGTACTTC,CASSIRPERGGSYEQYF
TRBV4-2,TRBD1,TRBJ2-5,.,TGTGCCAGCAGCCAATTGCCCACGGACAGGGGGCTTTCGGGGGAGACCCAGTACTTC,CASSQLPTDRGLSGETQYF
TRBV6-5,.,TRBJ2-3,few,TGTGCCAGCAGTTACCCTAAGACAGATACGCAGTATTTT,CASSYPKTDTQYF
TRBV6-1,.,TRBJ1-2,.,TGTGCCAGCAGTGAAACTTACGGAGAGAACTATGGCTACACCTTC,CASSETYGENYGYTF
TRBV13,.,TRBJ1-3,.,TGTGCCAGCACTAGAAACACCATATATTTT,CASTRNTIYF
TRBV28,.,TRBJ1-1,.,TGTGCCAGCAGTTCTTTTTGGGAGGGCGGGGAGATTGGCACTGAAGCTTTCTTT,CASSSFWEGGEIGTEAFF
TRBV9,TRBD1,TRBJ2-1,.,TGTGCCAGCAGCCCACGTTCCGGGACAGACTACAATGAGCAGTTCTTC,CASSPRSGTDYNEQFF
TRBV14,TRBD2,TRBJ2-1,.,TGTGCCAGCAGCCAGCGACTAGCGGGGGGGCAAAATGAGCAGTTCTTC,CASSQRLAGGQNEQFF
TRBV14,TRBD1,TRBJ2-2,.,TGTGCCAGCAGCCAAGATAGGTGGGACAGTCTAATAGCGAACACCGGGGAGCTGTTTTTT,CASSQDRWDSLIANTGELFF
TRBV28,.,TRBJ1-5,.,TGTGCCAGCATTGGAGGGCCCCCATTCATAAGACATTCCTTTGAGGGAAATCAGCCCCAGCATTTT,CASIGGPPFIRHSFEGNQPQHF
TRBV6-1,.,TRBJ1-2,.,TGTGCCAGCAGTGTATCCGGGAACCCAGGTGGCTACACCTTC,CASSVSGNPGGYTF
TRBV4-3,TRBD1,TRBJ1-2,few,TGCGCCAGCAGCCAAGATTTTGGGGGACAGGTCCCCCTCTACACCTTC,CASSQDFGGQVPLYTF
TRBV28,.,TRBJ1-1,.,TGTGCCAGCAGTTTACCGCGGGGTAAGGCTGAAGCTTTCTTT,CASSLPRGKAEAFF
TRBV19,.,TRBJ1-2,.,TGTGCCAGCATAAATCCCGCGGACACAGGCTACACCTTC,CASINPADTGYTF
TRBV27,.,TRBJ1-1,.,TGTGCCAGCAGTTTACAGGGCGCGAGCACTGAAGCTTTCTTT,CASSLQGASTEAFF
TRBV7-8,.,TRBJ1-1,.,TGTGCCAGCAGCTTAGTGGTCAGGGTGCTGGGGTCTCCTGAAGCTTTCTTT,CASSLVVRVLGSPEAFF
TRBV30,.,TRBJ1-1,.,TGTGCCTGGAAGGAGGTGACGGTAAACACTGAAGCTTTCTTT,CAWKEVTVNTEAFF
TRBV27,.,TRBJ1-6,.,TGTGCCTCTCAGGGCGACTTTCTGGGGGGTTCACCCCTCCACTTT,CASQGDFLGGSPLHF
TRBV12-5,TRBD1,TRBJ2-1,.,TGTGCTAGTGGTTACCTCTCTTGGGGGACAGACAATGAGCAGTTCTTC,CASGYLSWGTDNEQFF
TRBV6-5,.,TRBJ2-7,.,TGTGCCAGCAGCCCCGACAGGGCGCGGGGGGACGAGCAGTACTTC,CASSPDRARGDEQYF
TRBV11-2,TRBD1,TRBJ1-2,.,TGTGCCAGCAGTCCGTCGGGACAGAACTATGGCTACACCTTC,CASSPSGQNYGYTF
TRBV9,TRBD1,TRBJ1-1,.,TGTGCCAGCAGCGTTACCGGGACAGGGTTTTCCACTGAAGCTTTCTTT,CASSVTGTGFSTEAFF
TRBV5-6,.,TRBJ2-1,once,TGTGCCAGCAGCTTGTCGGGGGAGTCTGGGAATGAGCAGTTCTTC,CASSLSGESGNEQFF